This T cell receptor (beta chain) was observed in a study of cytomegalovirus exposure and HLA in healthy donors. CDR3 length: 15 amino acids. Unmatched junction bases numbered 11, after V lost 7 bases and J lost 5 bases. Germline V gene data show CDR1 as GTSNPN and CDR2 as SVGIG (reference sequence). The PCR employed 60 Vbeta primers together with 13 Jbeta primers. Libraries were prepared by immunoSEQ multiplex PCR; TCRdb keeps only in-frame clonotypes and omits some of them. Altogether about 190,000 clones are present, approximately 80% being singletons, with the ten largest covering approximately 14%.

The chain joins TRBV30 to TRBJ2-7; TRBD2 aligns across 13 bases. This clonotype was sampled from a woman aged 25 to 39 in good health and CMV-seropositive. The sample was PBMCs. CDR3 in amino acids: CAYAPGLAGADEQYF. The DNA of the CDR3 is TGTGCCTACGCGCCAGGACTAGCGGGAGCTGACGAGCAGTACTTC.